This T cell receptor beta chain was sequenced for a study of response to subunit inactivated influenza vaccine. One entry per CDR3 protein results from TCRdb running MiXCR on the RT-PCR reads. The sample carries roughly 670,000 distinct CDR3 sequences, around 15% recorded once. Unmatched junction bases numbered 3, after V lost 0 bases and J lost 2 bases. The germline V gene has CDR1 SGHRS and CDR2 YFSETQ. The CDR3 covers 15 residues. The genes are TRBV5-1 and TRBJ2-5; 8 bases are a match to TRBD1. The source material was PBMCs from blood, sampled 14 days before vaccination. The sequence came from a man aged 50-59 years who received an inactivated influenza vaccine. The CDR3 sequence is CASSLADRAQETQYF. Written as DNA, the CDR3 is TGCGCCAGCAGCTTGGCGGACAGGGCACAAGAGACCCAGTACTTC.